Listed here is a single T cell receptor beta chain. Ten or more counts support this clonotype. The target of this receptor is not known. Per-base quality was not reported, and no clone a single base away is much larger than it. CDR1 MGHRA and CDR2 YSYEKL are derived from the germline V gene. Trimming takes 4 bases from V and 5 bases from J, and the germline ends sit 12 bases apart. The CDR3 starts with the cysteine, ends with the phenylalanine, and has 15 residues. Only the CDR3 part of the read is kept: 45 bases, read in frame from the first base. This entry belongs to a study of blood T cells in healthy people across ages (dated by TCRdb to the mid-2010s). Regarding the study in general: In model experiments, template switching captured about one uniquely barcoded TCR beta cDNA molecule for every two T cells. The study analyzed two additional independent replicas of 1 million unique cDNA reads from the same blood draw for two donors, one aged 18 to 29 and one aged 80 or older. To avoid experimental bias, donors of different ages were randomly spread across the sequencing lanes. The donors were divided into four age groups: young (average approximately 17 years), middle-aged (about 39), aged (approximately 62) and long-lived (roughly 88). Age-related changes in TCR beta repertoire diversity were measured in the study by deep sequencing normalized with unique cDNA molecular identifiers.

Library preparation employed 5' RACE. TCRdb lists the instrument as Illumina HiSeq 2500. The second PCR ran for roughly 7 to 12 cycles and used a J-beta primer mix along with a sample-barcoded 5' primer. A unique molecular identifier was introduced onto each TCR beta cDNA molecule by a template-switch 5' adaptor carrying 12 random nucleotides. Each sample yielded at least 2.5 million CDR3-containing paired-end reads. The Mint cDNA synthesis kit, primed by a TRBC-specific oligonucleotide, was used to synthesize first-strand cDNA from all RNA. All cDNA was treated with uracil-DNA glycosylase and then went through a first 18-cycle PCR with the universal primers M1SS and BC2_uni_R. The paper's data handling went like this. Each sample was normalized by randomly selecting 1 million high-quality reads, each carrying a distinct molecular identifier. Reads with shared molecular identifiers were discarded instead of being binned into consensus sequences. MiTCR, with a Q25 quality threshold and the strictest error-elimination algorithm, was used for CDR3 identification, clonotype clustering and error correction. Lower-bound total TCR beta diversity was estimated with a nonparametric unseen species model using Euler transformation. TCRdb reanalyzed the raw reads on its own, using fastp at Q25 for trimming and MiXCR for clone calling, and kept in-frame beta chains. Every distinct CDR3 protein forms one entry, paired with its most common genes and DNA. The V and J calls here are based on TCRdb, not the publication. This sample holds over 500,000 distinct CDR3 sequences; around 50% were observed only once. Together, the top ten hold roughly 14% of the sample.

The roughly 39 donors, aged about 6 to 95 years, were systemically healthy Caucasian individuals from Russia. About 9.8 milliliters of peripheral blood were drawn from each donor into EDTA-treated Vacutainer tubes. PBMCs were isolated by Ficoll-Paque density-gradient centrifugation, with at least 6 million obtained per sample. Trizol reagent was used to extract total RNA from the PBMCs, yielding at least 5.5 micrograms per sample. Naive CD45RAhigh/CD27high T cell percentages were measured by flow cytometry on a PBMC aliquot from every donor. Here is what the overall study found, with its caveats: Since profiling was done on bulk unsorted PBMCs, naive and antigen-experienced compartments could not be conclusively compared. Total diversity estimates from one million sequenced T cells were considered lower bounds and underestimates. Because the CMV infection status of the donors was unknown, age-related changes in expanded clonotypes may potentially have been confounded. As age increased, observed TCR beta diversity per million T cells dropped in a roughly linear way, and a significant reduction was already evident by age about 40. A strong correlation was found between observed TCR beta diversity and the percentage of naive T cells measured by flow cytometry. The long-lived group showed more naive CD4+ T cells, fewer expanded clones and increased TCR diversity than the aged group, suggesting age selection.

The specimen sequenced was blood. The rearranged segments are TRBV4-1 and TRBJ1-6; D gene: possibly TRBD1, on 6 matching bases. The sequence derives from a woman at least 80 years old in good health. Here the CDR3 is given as CASSRSWTDNSPLHF. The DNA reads TGCGCCAGCAGCCGATCCTGGACAGATAATTCACCCCTCCACTTT.